This passage covers 25 T cell receptor beta chains from one sample sequenced in a study of patients and donors after allogeneic stem cell transplantation (TCRdb year 2020). Library preparation employed RT-PCR. TCRdb names NextSeq 550 as the instrument used. TCRdb itself trimmed the public reads at Q25 with fastp, ran MiXCR and retained productive beta chains. CDR3 protein duplicates are merged, each entry listing the most common genes and DNA. The sample includes 920,000 or so distinct CDR3 sequences, with about a sixth observed a single time. The leading ten clones occupy roughly 6% of the sample. The sample comprised blood, either unsorted or a sorted T cell fraction (not recorded which). These receptors were collected from a human donor who was either an allogeneic HSCT recipient or a stem cell or donor lymphocyte infusion donor (not recorded which). It is not recorded whose cells these are; they may come from a transplant donor.

This clonotype came up many times. J is TRBJ2-3 and V is TRBV12-3 or TRBV12-4, with 13 bases aligning to TRBD2. Trimming took 6 bases from V and 4 from J; bases not matched to a gene: 1. This CDR3 is 14 amino acids long. The CDR3, as DNA: TGTGCCAGCAGCGGACTAGCGGGAGCAGATACGCAGTATTTT. Amino acid sequence: CASSGLAGADTQYF.

The CDR3: CAISETATSGDAVETQYF. The CDR3 DNA sequence: TGTGCCATCAGTGAGACCGCCACTAGCGGGGACGCCGTGGAGACCCAGTACTTC. V usage is TRBV10-3 and J usage is TRBJ2-5; 10 bases match TRBD2. After removal of 2 bases from V and 5 bases from J, the junction contained 14 bases not matched to a gene. The CDR3 covers 18 residues. Germline CDR1 reads ENHRY; CDR2 reads SYGVKD.

This clonotype came up many times. This chain joins TRBV20-1 and TRBJ2-1; TRBD2 matches 13 bases. Unmatched junction bases numbered 11, after V lost 0 bases and J lost 0 bases. Germline CDR1 DFQATT, CDR2 SNEGSKA (reference sequence). The CDR3 sequence is 20 residues long. CDR3 nucleotide sequence: TGCAGTGCTAGAGAGTCGAGACTAGCGGGGGGTCCTAGCTCCTACAATGAGCAGTTCTTC. This sequence encodes CSARESRLAGGPSSYNEQFF.

This chain joins TRBV7-3 and TRBJ2-3; 10 bases are shared with TRBD2. The germline V gene encodes CDR1 SGHTA and CDR2 FQGTGA. Trimming at V came to 2 bases and at J to 7 bases, leaving 6 bases not matched to a gene. This CDR3 spans 15 amino acids. The CDR3: CASSLQLAGPHTQYF. The CDR3, as DNA: TGTGCCAGCAGCTTACAACTAGCGGGGCCCCATACGCAGTATTTT.

V is TRBV7-9 and J is TRBJ2-1; 7 bases fit TRBD2. The CDR3 is 16 amino acids. V was pared by 2 bases and J by 0 bases, with 4 bases of the junction left unmatched. Germline V gives CDR1 SEHNR, CDR2 FQNEAQ (reference sequence). CDR3 protein: CASSLTTGGSYNEQFF. The DNA of the CDR3 is TGTGCCAGCAGCTTAACTACGGGGGGCTCCTACAATGAGCAGTTCTTC.

This clonotype occurred a few times. The chain has TRBV20-1 and TRBJ2-3; the D gene is possibly TRBD2 (6 bases). Trimming removed 4 bases from V and 1 base from J, with 12 bases in between. Germline loops: CDR1 DFQATT, CDR2 SNEGSKA (reference sequence). The CDR3 has 14 amino acids. The CDR3 DNA reads as TGCAGTGCTACTTCGGGAGTGGGCACAGATACGCAGTATTTT. Translating gives CSATSGVGTDTQYF.

V is TRBV15 and J is TRBJ2-7; 9 nucleotides align to TRBD1. V shed 3 bases, J shed 5 bases, and the junction held 5 bases outside the gene matches. Germline V lookup: CDR1 LNHNV, CDR2 YYDKDF (reference sequence). The CDR3 has 14 amino acids. In DNA form, the CDR3 reads TGTGCCACCAGCAGTGGACAGGGGATACACGAGCAGTACTTC. Amino acids: CATSSGQGIHEQYF.

The chain carries TRBV20-1 and TRBJ1-3; perhaps TRBD1 as D (5 bases). CDR1 is DFQATT and CDR2 is SNEGSKA in the germline V gene (reference sequence). Trimming stripped 0 bases from V and 3 bases from J, with 15 bases between. This CDR3 region has 16 residues. CDR3 region: CSARDLRQGGGNTIYF. CDR3 DNA: TGCAGTGCTAGAGACCTTCGTCAGGGAGGTGGAAACACCATATATTTT.

This clonotype showed up just a few times. The V gene is TRBV12-3 or TRBV12-4, the J gene TRBJ2-1, with D perhaps matching TRBD1 (5 bases). The CDR3 has 16 residues. The V and J ends lost 6 bases and 0 bases respectively, with 15 bases between them. In nucleotides, the CDR3 is TGTGCCAGCAGAAAGAGTGGGGCGAGCTCCTACAATGAGCAGTTCTTC. This encodes CASRKSGASSYNEQFF.

This clonotype was detected only a few times. The J gene is TRBJ2-5, the V gene TRBV3-1, with 9 bases identical to TRBD2. Germline loops: CDR1 LGHDT, CDR2 YNNKEL (reference sequence). The CDR3 sequence is 13 residues long. V was clipped by 3 bases and J by 5 bases; unmatched bases: 1. In DNA form, the CDR3 reads TGTGCCAGCAGCCAGGCGGGAGGGGAGACCCAGTACTTC. It encodes CASSQAGGETQYF.

This clonotype occurred a few times. This rearrangement joins TRBV3-1 to TRBJ1-2, with 9 bases identical to TRBD1. V was pared by 3 bases and J by 6 bases, with 2 bases of the junction left unmatched. The CDR3 totals 13 residues. Germline CDR1 LGHDT, CDR2 YNNKEL (reference sequence). CDR3 sequence: CASSHGQGHGYTF. The CDR3 region has the DNA TGTGCCAGCAGCCACGGACAGGGGCATGGCTACACCTTC.

V and J are TRBV5-5 and TRBJ1-4; D ambiguous. The CDR3 runs to 12 residues. Germline CDR1 and CDR2: SGHKS and YYEKEE (reference sequence). The ends were cut back, 3 bases at V and 7 bases at J, with 7 bases in the middle. Here the CDR3 DNA reads TGTGCCAGCAGCTACTACGGTGAAAAACTGTTTTTT. Translating gives CASSYYGEKLFF.

There are a few counts of this clonotype. The rearrangement links TRBV5-6 to TRBJ1-4; D not certain. This CDR3 has 15 amino acids. The V gene's germline CDR1 is SGHDT and CDR2 YYEEEE. V was pared by 3 bases and J by 1 base, with 10 bases between. The CDR3 coding sequence is TGTGCCAGCAGCTGGTCGTCGGGAACTAATGAAAAACTGTTTTTT. It translates to CASSWSSGTNEKLFF.

This clonotype has more than one count but fewer than ten. The chain links TRBV7-9 to TRBJ2-1, with 7 nucleotides matching TRBD2. The V gene's germline CDR1 is SEHNR and CDR2 FQNEAQ (reference sequence). The trim removed 5 bases at V and 2 bases at J, leaving 12 bases unmatched. The CDR3 extends over 17 amino acids. CDR3 nucleotide sequence: TGTGCCAGCAGCCCCGGGGGGTGGGACTACGCCTACAATGAGCAGTTCTTC. This sequence encodes CASSPGGWDYAYNEQFF. Full variable domain (remainder filled in from reference TRBV7-9 and TRBJ2-1): DTGVSQNPRHKITKRGQNVTFRCDPISEHNRLYWYRQTLGQGPEFLTYFQNEAQLEKSRLLSDRFSAERPKGSFSTLEIQRTEQGDSAMYLCASSPGGWDYAYNEQFFGPGTRLTVL.

This clonotype has just a few counts. The V and J genes are TRBV5-1 and TRBJ2-2, with D tentatively TRBD1 (5 bases). This CDR3 comprises 14 residues. Trimming removed 5 bases from V and 5 bases from J, with 13 bases in between. CDR1 and CDR2 (germline): SGHRS, YFSETQ. The CDR3 loop is CASRGRVDTGELFF. The CDR3 DNA reads TGCGCCAGCAGGGGCAGGGTAGATACCGGGGAGCTGTTTTTT. Full variable domain (remainder filled in from reference TRBV5-1 and TRBJ2-2): KAGVTQTPRYLIKTRGQQVTLSCSPISGHRSVSWYQQTPGQGLQFLFEYFSETQRNKGNFPGRFSGRQFSNSRSEMNVSTLELGDSALYLCASRGRVDTGELFFGEGSRLTVL.

The chain has TRBV7-9 and TRBJ2-1, with D tentatively TRBD2 (6 bases). Trimming stripped 5 bases from V and 0 bases from J, with 17 bases between. Looked up from germline, CDR1 is SEHNR and CDR2 is FQNEAQ (reference sequence). This CDR3 contains 17 residues. CDR3 bases: TGTGCCAGCAGCCAAAGGCGGCGGGATCCCTCCTACAATGAGCAGTTCTTC. It translates to CASSQRRRDPSYNEQFF.

The CDR3 here is CASSYFGTGTNSPLHF. The CDR3 DNA follows: TGTGCCAGCAGTTACTTCGGGACAGGGACAAATTCACCCCTCCACTTT. The chain is built from TRBV6-5 and TRBJ1-6, with TRBD1 identical over 9 bases. Per germline, CDR1 MNHEY and CDR2 SVGAGI. The CDR3 runs 16 residues. V dropped 1 base and J dropped 7; count of bases not matched to a gene: 5.

This clonotype was seen a few times. The chain is built from TRBV29-1 and TRBJ2-1; TRBD2 aligns across 7 bases. The germline V gene has CDR1 SQVTM and CDR2 ANQGSEA. The CDR3 sequence is 15 residues long. V trimming: 4 bases; J trimming: 8 bases; junction bases outside the gene matches: 14. The CDR3 region has the DNA TGCAGCGTTGGAGGAGCGGGGACCCGGCGGTATGAGCAGTTCTTC. It yields the protein CSVGGAGTRRYEQFF.

This clonotype was recorded a few times. The chain has TRBV12-3 or TRBV12-4 and TRBJ1-1, with D unresolved. V dropped 5 bases and J dropped 1 base, with 14 bases sitting between them. The CDR3 covers 15 residues. The CDR3: CASSPQNWGNTEAFF. The CDR3 DNA follows: TGTGCCAGCAGTCCCCAGAATTGGGGGAACACTGAAGCTTTCTTT.

This clonotype was seen more than once but under ten times. The chain links TRBV20-1 to TRBJ1-2; D may be TRBD1 (6 bases). Germline V gene data show CDR1 as DFQATT and CDR2 as SNEGSKA (reference sequence). The CDR3 has 14 residues. Trimming took 6 bases from V and 3 from J, leaving 17 bases between them. In DNA, the CDR3 is TGCAGTGCCCCTCGGCAGGGGTTCGACTATGGCTACACCTTC. Translating gives CSAPRQGFDYGYTF.

The chain couples TRBV6-1 to TRBJ2-3; tentatively, D is TRBD1 or TRBD2 (5 bases each). Germline V CDR1 and CDR2: MNHNS, SASEGT. The CDR3 has 13 residues. Trimming left V 7 bases short and J 3 bases short, with 11 bases between. CDR3 amino acids: CASKSGTTDTQYF. The CDR3 DNA reads as TGTGCCAGCAAGTCAGGGACGACAGATACGCAGTATTTT.

This clonotype has more than one count but fewer than ten. The rearrangement joins TRBV29-1 to TRBJ1-2; D is perhaps TRBD1 (6 bases). Looked up from germline, CDR1 is SQVTM and CDR2 is ANQGSEA. Trimming removed 6 bases from V and 8 bases from J, with 19 bases in between. CDR3 size: 13 residues. The CDR3 here is CSVPAAGAYGYTF. CDR3 DNA: TGCAGCGTCCCCGCAGCGGGGGCATACGGCTACACCTTC. Based on the CDR3 plus reference TRBV29-1 and TRBJ1-2, the full variable domain is SAVISQKPSRDICQRGTSLTIQCQVDSQVTMMFWYRQQPGQSLTLIATANQGSEATYESGFVIDKFPISRPNLTFSTLTVSNMSPEDSSIYLCSVPAAGAYGYTFGSGTRLTVV.

This sequence joins TRBV9 and TRBJ2-1; TRBD2 might be the D (6 bases). V lost 6 bases to trimming and J lost 8 bases, with 21 bases between them. CDR3 length equals 15 residues. Germline V lookup: CDR1 SGDLS, CDR2 YYNGEE. CDR3 coding DNA: TGTGCCAGCACCATAAGCGGAGGGGCGGGCGATGAGCAGTTCTTC. Translated: CASTISGGAGDEQFF.

V gene TRBV5-1 combines with J gene TRBJ2-7, with D tentatively TRBD1 or TRBD2 (5 bases each). This CDR3 spans 15 amino acids. V was pared by 2 bases and J by 2 bases, with 14 bases between. CDR1 and CDR2 (germline): SGHRS, YFSETQ. In DNA form, the CDR3 reads TGCGCCAGCAGCTTTTCGACAGCGGTAACCTACGAGCAGTACTTC. This codes for CASSFSTAVTYEQYF.

This clonotype occurred a few times. This rearrangement joins TRBV3-1 to TRBJ1-2; 7 positions match TRBD1. CDR3 length equals 16 residues. Germline-derived CDR1 and CDR2 are LGHDT and YNNKEL (reference sequence). Trimming cost V 1 base and J 7 bases; bases outside gene matches: 12. The CDR3 loop is CASSQGAGGNAAGYTF. The DNA of the CDR3 is TGTGCCAGCAGCCAAGGGGCAGGGGGAAATGCGGCTGGCTACACCTTC.